These 22 T cell receptor beta chains were sequenced from one sample in a study of blood T cells in healthy people across ages. The second PCR ran about 6 to 12 cycles with a sample-barcoded 5' primer and J-beta primers. MiXCR, run by TCRdb on the 5' RACE reads, gives a single entry per CDR3 protein. The sample yields roughly 560,000 distinct CDR3 sequences, more than 20% seen once. The sample also formed part of further work on T cells of mothers and their children.

The sequencing input was blood. The origin of the receptors is a boy younger than 18 in good health.

This clonotype occurred a few times. One end of the junction varies from germline; a read error may be responsible. The chain recombines TRBV15 with TRBJ2-3, with 10 bases identical to TRBD1. Germline V gene data show CDR1 as LNHNV and CDR2 as YYDKDF (reference sequence). The CDR3 spans 15 residues. This CDR3 is CATSRETGGPDTRYF. As DNA, the CDR3 is TGTGCCACCAGCAGAGAGACAGGGGGCCCAGATACGCGGTATTTT. Supplemented by reference TRBV15 and TRBJ2-3, the full variable domain reads DAMVIQNPRYQVTQFGKPVTLSCSQTLNHNVMYWYQQKSSQAPKLLFHYYDKDFNNEADTPDNFQSRRPNTSFCFLDIRSPGLGDTAMYLCATSRETGGPDTRYFGPGTRLTVL.

This clonotype was detected only a few times. V usage is TRBV28 and J usage is TRBJ2-1; 7 nucleotides agree with TRBD1. Germline-derived CDR1 and CDR2 are MDHEN and SYDVKM. V was clipped by 4 bases and J by 7 bases; unmatched bases: 13. This CDR3 contains 16 residues. The CDR3: CASSSPRDRPGNEQFF. The CDR3 nucleotides are TGTGCCAGCAGTTCCCCCCGGGACAGACCGGGGAATGAGCAGTTCTTC.

This chain connects TRBV4-1 to TRBJ2-3; 7 bases are shared with TRBD2. With V trimmed by 6 bases and J by 2 bases, 11 bases remained unmatched. Germline CDR1 reads MGHRA; CDR2 reads YSYEKL. There are 16 residues in the CDR3. CDR3: CASRSGTAGLTDTQYF. The CDR3 bases are TGCGCCAGCAGAAGCGGTACAGCGGGGCTCACAGATACGCAGTATTTT.

This clonotype has a handful of counts. CDR3 protein: CASSLVDKVETQYF. Written as DNA, the CDR3 is TGTGCCAGCAGCCTAGTCGATAAGGTAGAGACCCAGTACTTC. The chain combines TRBV7-2 with TRBJ2-5; D not certain. V lost 5 bases to trimming and J lost 4 bases, with 14 bases between them. The CDR3 loop spans 14 amino acids. Germline assignment: CDR1 SGHTA and CDR2 FQGNSA. Combining the CDR3 with reference TRBV7-2 and TRBJ2-5 gives the whole variable domain GAGVSQSPSNKVTEKGKDVELRCDPISGHTALYWYRQSLGQGLEFLIYFQGNSAPDKSGLPSDRFSAERTGGSVSTLTIQRTQQEDSAVYLCASSLVDKVETQYFGPGTRLLVL.

The chain couples TRBV29-1 to TRBJ2-7, with D tentatively TRBD1 (5 bases). Germline V CDR1 and CDR2: SQVTM, ANQGSEA. Trimming removed 1 base at V and 2 bases at J, with 15 bases between. The CDR3 covers 15 residues. In DNA, the CDR3 is TGCAGCGTTGAAGCTGTCGGACACCTACCCTACGAGCAGTACTTC. The encoded protein is CSVEAVGHLPYEQYF.

The CDR3 is CASSAGWGGRLLQETQYF. In DNA form, the CDR3 reads TGTGCCAGCAGCGCGGGTTGGGGGGGGCGCCTCCTACAAGAGACCCAGTACTTC. This chain connects TRBV7-2 to TRBJ2-5; a possible D gene is TRBD2 (7 bases). The CDR3 contains 18 residues. Germline V gives CDR1 SGHTA, CDR2 FQGNSA. Trimming shortened V by 5 bases and J by 2 bases, and 24 bases separated the two germline ends.

V usage is TRBV28 and J usage is TRBJ1-6; maybe TRBD1 (6 bases). This CDR3 is 14 amino acids long. Germline CDR1 and CDR2: MDHEN and SYDVKM. The germline V and J ends were trimmed by 5 bases and 10 bases, with 15 bases remaining between them. The CDR3 spells CASSPIGGLSPLHF. CDR3 coding DNA: TGTGCCAGCAGTCCGATCGGGGGGCTATCACCCCTCCACTTT.

This clonotype was recorded a few times. V gene TRBV7-2 combines with J gene TRBJ2-5; D may correspond to TRBD1 or TRBD2 (5 bases each). CDR1 and CDR2 from the germline V gene are SGHTA and FQGNSA. Trimming shortened V by 3 bases and J by 2 bases, and 13 bases separated the two germline ends. CDR3 length: 15 amino acids. DNA for the CDR3: TGTGCCAGCAGCTTCCGGGGCGACGGACAAGAGACCCAGTACTTC. Translating gives CASSFRGDGQETQYF.

This chain joins TRBV28 and TRBJ2-5; possibly TRBD1 for D (6 bases). The DNA matches TRBJ2-7 better at its end, which makes the J call doubtful. Per the germline V gene, CDR1 is MDHEN and CDR2 is SYDVKM. The CDR3 loop spans 15 amino acids. The CDR3: CASSPPGTQAYEQYF. CDR3 nucleotides: TGTGCCAGCAGTCCCCCCGGGACACAAGCCTACGAGCAGTACTTC.

The chain has TRBV9 and TRBJ2-7; 8 bases map to TRBD2. This CDR3 is 14 amino acids long. Losses at the gene ends were 4 bases for V and 5 bases for J; bases not matched to a gene: 8. Germline CDR1 reads SGDLS; CDR2 reads YYNGEE. The chain's CDR3 is CASSPRTSPDEQYF. CDR3 nucleotide sequence: TGTGCCAGCAGCCCCAGGACTAGCCCCGACGAGCAGTACTTC.

This chain uses TRBV28 with TRBJ2-5; TRBD2 matches 8 bases. Germline values: CDR1 MDHEN, CDR2 SYDVKM. The CDR3 has 16 amino acids. V trimming: 5 bases; J trimming: 5 bases; junction bases outside the gene matches: 13. CDR3 amino acids: CASSPFGSGGPETQYF. The CDR3 DNA reads as TGTGCCAGCAGTCCTTTTGGTTCGGGAGGGCCGGAGACCCAGTACTTC. Complete variable domain (other parts from reference TRBV28 and TRBJ2-5): DVKVTQSSRYLVKRTGEKVFLECVQDMDHENMFWYRQDPGLGLRLIYFSYDVKMKEKGDIPEGYSVSREKKERFSLILESASTNQTSMYLCASSPFGSGGPETQYFGPGTRLLVL.

The V call is TRBV14, the J call TRBJ1-2; 7 bases match TRBD1. This CDR3 is built from 16 residues. Germline V CDR1 and CDR2: SGHDN, FVKESK. V shed 2 bases, J shed 0 bases, and the junction held 6 bases outside the gene matches. The CDR3: CASSQNDRAPNYGYTF. DNA of the CDR3: TGTGCCAGCAGCCAAAATGACAGGGCTCCTAACTATGGCTACACCTTC.

In this sample, this clonotype turned up a few times. The chain recombines TRBV4-3 with TRBJ2-5; no reliable D call. Germline lookup yields CDR1 LGHNA and CDR2 YSLEER. The CDR3 is 15 residues long. With 1 base removed from V and 4 bases from J, the gap between germline ends came to 13 bases. The CDR3 region is CASSQGPLDVETQYF. The CDR3 nucleotides are TGCGCCAGCAGCCAAGGGCCCCTGGACGTAGAGACCCAGTACTTC.

The sample holds a few counts of this clonotype. The rearrangement joins TRBV5-1 to TRBJ2-5, with 8 bases fitting TRBD1. The DNA end lines up better with TRBJ2-7; the J call may be wrong. CDR1 and CDR2 from the germline V gene are SGHRS and YFSETQ. The CDR3 is 16 amino acids. Here the CDR3 DNA reads TGCGCCAGCAGCTCAGGACAGGGTCAAAGCACCTACGAGCAGTACTTC. This gives the protein CASSSGQGQSTYEQYF.

The chain recombines TRBV7-9 with TRBJ1-5, with D perhaps TRBD1 (6 bases). The CDR3 consists of 15 residues. Trimming pared 5 bases from V and 6 bases from J, leaving 17 bases between. Germline CDR1 SEHNR, CDR2 FQNEAQ (reference sequence). CDR3 in DNA: TGTGCCAGCAGCGCATCAGGGGAAAGGGGTCAGCCCCAGCATTTT. It codes for CASSASGERGQPQHF.

This sequence joins TRBV7-9 and TRBJ2-1; TRBD1 matches at 10 bases. The CDR3 spans 17 residues. Germline assignment: CDR1 SEHNR and CDR2 FQNEAQ (reference sequence). With V trimmed by 4 bases and J by 4 bases, 10 bases remained unmatched. The CDR3 here is CASSSLRDRGGYNEQFF. In nucleotides, the CDR3 is TGTGCCAGCAGCTCCCTCCGGGACAGGGGAGGGTACAATGAGCAGTTCTTC. Full variable domain (remainder filled in from reference TRBV7-9 and TRBJ2-1): DTGVSQNPRHKITKRGQNVTFRCDPISEHNRLYWYRQTLGQGPEFLTYFQNEAQLEKSRLLSDRFSAERPKGSFSTLEIQRTEQGDSAMYLCASSSLRDRGGYNEQFFGPGTRLTVL.

A few counts support this clonotype. The rearrangement joins TRBV10-3 to TRBJ1-2; perhaps TRBD1 as D (6 bases). This CDR3 comprises 13 residues. V was pared by 0 bases and J by 10 bases, with 12 bases between. From germline, CDR1 is ENHRY and CDR2 SYGVKD. As DNA, the CDR3 is TGTGCCATCAGTGAGTCGGGGGCAGGGGACTACACCTTC. This codes for CAISESGAGDYTF.

The chain carries TRBV9 and TRBJ2-1, with a possible D match to TRBD2 (5 bases). The CDR3 consists of 15 residues. Germline V gene data show CDR1 as SGDLS and CDR2 as YYNGEE. V was clipped by 2 bases and J by 2 bases, with 11 bases between them. CDR3 loop: CASSVVATAYNEQFF. DNA of the CDR3: TGTGCCAGCAGCGTGGTAGCGACTGCCTACAATGAGCAGTTCTTC.

This clonotype has a single count. This sequence joins TRBV4-2 and TRBJ2-5; D is possibly TRBD1 (6 bases). In germline, CDR1 is LGHNA, CDR2 YNFKEQ. The CDR3 is 15 amino acids. V dropped 0 bases and J dropped 5 bases, with 13 bases sitting between them. DNA of the CDR3: TGTGCCAGCAGCCAAGAAAACAGGGCGAGGGAGACCCAGTACTTC. Translation: CASSQENRARETQYF.

The table lists this clonotype with a few counts. The chain combines TRBV28 with TRBJ2-4, with 11 nucleotides matching TRBD1. After removal of 3 bases from V and 0 bases from J, the junction contained 7 bases not matched to a gene. Per germline, CDR1 MDHEN and CDR2 SYDVKM. The CDR3 is made up of 18 amino acids. The CDR3 nucleotides are TGTGCCAGCAGTTTGGGGACAGGGGGAGCCCTAGCCAAAAACATTCAGTACTTC. This codes for CASSLGTGGALAKNIQYF.

This clonotype occurred a few times. The gene calls are TRBV25-1 and TRBJ2-5; 9 nucleotides agree with TRBD1. The closer fit of TRBJ2-7 to the DNA end suggests the J call may be wrong. Germline V gene sequence: CDR1 MGHDK, CDR2 SYGVNS. This CDR3 comprises 15 residues. CDR3 DNA: TGTGCCAGCAGTGAATCGGGGACAGGGCCTAACGAGCAGTACTTC. Translating it yields CASSESGTGPNEQYF.

This clonotype has only a few counts. The chain uses TRBV5-1 and TRBJ1-1; 7 bases are a match to TRBD1. V dropped 7 bases and J dropped 1; count of bases not matched to a gene: 7. Germline V gene data show CDR1 as SGHRS and CDR2 as YFSETQ. CDR3 size: 14 residues. Here the CDR3 DNA reads TGCGCCAGCGGGAGACAGGGCGGGAACACTGAAGCTTTCTTT. Protein product: CASGRQGGNTEAFF.